Listed below are T cell receptor beta chains from one sample, sequenced in a study of blood T cell repertoires in COVID-19. Assay used: immunoSEQ multiplex PCR; TCRdb lists only in-frame clones, some missing. Of approximately 230,000 clones detected, 87% appear once; the ten largest clones hold about 6%. The sequenced material came from PBMCs or T cells enriched from blood (not recorded which). The origin of the receptors is a woman aged 30 to 39 with acute COVID-19. CDR3s include the opening cysteine and the closing phenylalanine or tryptophan. Each record gives: clone size, D gene, V gene, J gene, CDR3 DNA, CDR3 protein. D genes are given only for firm matches. Expanded clones get a size class; other rows say once, few or many, or leave the size out.

clone_size: .; d_call: TRBD2; v_call: TRBV5-1; j_call: TRBJ2-7; cdr3_nt: TGCGCCAGCAGCTTGGGACGGCGGGAGGGCTACGAGCAGTACTTC; cdr3_aa: CASSLGRREGYEQYF
clone_size: .; d_call: .; v_call: TRBV7-6; j_call: TRBJ1-5; cdr3_nt: TGTGCCAGCAGCTTAGCGATTACCGAGGCCCAGCATTTT; cdr3_aa: CASSLAITEAQHF
clone_size: .; d_call: TRBD1; v_call: TRBV5-1; j_call: TRBJ2-5; cdr3_nt: TGCGCCAGCAGCTCGACAGGGGGCGGAATCCAAGAGACCCAGTACTTC; cdr3_aa: CASSSTGGGIQETQYF
clone_size: .; d_call: .; v_call: TRBV10-3; j_call: TRBJ2-4; cdr3_nt: TGTGCCATCAGTGAAGGTCGCGGGACCTCTATAGCCAAAAACATTCAGTACTTC; cdr3_aa: CAISEGRGTSIAKNIQYF
clone_size: once; d_call: .; v_call: TRBV5-5; j_call: TRBJ1-1; cdr3_nt: TGTGCCAGCAGCTTTTCGGACAGAGAAGCTTTCTTT; cdr3_aa: CASSFSDREAFF
clone_size: .; d_call: .; v_call: TRBV13; j_call: TRBJ1-2; cdr3_nt: TGTGCAACAAAAACAGGGTATCACTATGGCTACACCTTC; cdr3_aa: CATKTGYHYGYTF
clone_size: .; d_call: .; v_call: TRBV7-9; j_call: TRBJ2-7; cdr3_nt: TGTGCCAGCAGCTTAGACACCGCCTACGAGCAGTACTTC; cdr3_aa: CASSLDTAYEQYF
clone_size: .; d_call: TRBD1; v_call: TRBV5-1; j_call: TRBJ1-2; cdr3_nt: TGCGCCAGCAGCCCCCCGGGACAGTTCTACTATGGCTACACCTTC; cdr3_aa: CASSPPGQFYYGYTF
clone_size: once; d_call: .; v_call: TRBV5-1; j_call: TRBJ2-2; cdr3_nt: TGCGCCAGCAGCCTGGGTAATCCCGGGGAGCTGTTTTTT; cdr3_aa: CASSLGNPGELFF
clone_size: .; d_call: .; v_call: TRBV18; j_call: TRBJ2-1; cdr3_nt: TGTGCCAGCTCACCATGGACTGCCTCCTACAATGAGCAGTTCTTC; cdr3_aa: CASSPWTASYNEQFF
clone_size: .; d_call: TRBD1; v_call: TRBV4-3; j_call: TRBJ1-2; cdr3_nt: TGCGCCAGCAGCCAATCCAATACAGGGGTCCGTAACTATGGCTACACCTTC; cdr3_aa: CASSQSNTGVRNYGYTF
clone_size: few; d_call: .; v_call: TRBV19; j_call: TRBJ1-1; cdr3_nt: TGTGCCAGTAGTATAGTCGCGGTGTCGGGTGAAGCTTTCTTT; cdr3_aa: CASSIVAVSGEAFF
clone_size: .; d_call: .; v_call: TRBV19; j_call: TRBJ1-1; cdr3_nt: TGTGCCAGTAGTATAGGAACCGGGTTCGGGAACACTGAAGCTTTCTTT; cdr3_aa: CASSIGTGFGNTEAFF
clone_size: few; d_call: .; v_call: TRBV29-1; j_call: TRBJ2-2; cdr3_nt: TGCAGCGTTAGCGACCTCTACACCGGGGAGCTGTTTTTT; cdr3_aa: CSVSDLYTGELFF
clone_size: .; d_call: TRBD2; v_call: TRBV7-6; j_call: TRBJ2-7; cdr3_nt: TGTGCCAGCAGCCCCGGGACTAGAAACTACGAGCAGTACTTC; cdr3_aa: CASSPGTRNYEQYF
clone_size: .; d_call: .; v_call: TRBV7-9; j_call: TRBJ2-1; cdr3_nt: TGTGCCAGCAGCTTAGCGGGCACCGACAATGAGCAGTTCTTC; cdr3_aa: CASSLAGTDNEQFF
clone_size: medium-sized; d_call: TRBD2; v_call: TRBV2; j_call: TRBJ2-5; cdr3_nt: TGTGCCAGCAGTGAATCGGCTAGCGGGCAAGAGACCCAGTACTTC; cdr3_aa: CASSESASGQETQYF
clone_size: .; d_call: .; v_call: TRBV5-1; j_call: TRBJ1-1; cdr3_nt: TGCGCCAGCAGCTCCGCAGAACTATACACTGAAGCTTTCTTT; cdr3_aa: CASSSAELYTEAFF
clone_size: .; d_call: .; v_call: TRBV5-4; j_call: TRBJ1-1; cdr3_nt: TGTGCCAGCAGCTTGTCCGGTTGGGGGCAGGACACTGAAGCTTTCTTT; cdr3_aa: CASSLSGWGQDTEAFF
clone_size: once; d_call: TRBD1; v_call: TRBV10-3; j_call: TRBJ1-2; cdr3_nt: TGTGTCACAGGGGCTTGGGACTATGGCTACACCTTC; cdr3_aa: CVTGAWDYGYTF
clone_size: .; d_call: TRBD2; v_call: TRBV7-3; j_call: TRBJ2-5; cdr3_nt: TGTGCCAGCAGCCCACTAGCGGGGGTTCAGGAGACCCAGTACTTC; cdr3_aa: CASSPLAGVQETQYF
clone_size: .; d_call: .; v_call: TRBV10-3; j_call: TRBJ2-1; cdr3_nt: TGTGCCATCAGTGATCCGGGACAAAACAATGAGCAGTTCTTC; cdr3_aa: CAISDPGQNNEQFF